Included here is one TCR beta chain sequence, with context. The data stem from a study of blood T cell repertoires in COVID-19. Study at large: Sample material is recorded as cDNA or gDNA derived from T cells, B-cell-depleted T cells, or PBMCs.

Original data processing: Using reference gene primer amplification, nucleated cell counts were estimated. TCRdb's copy holds only in-frame clones and misses some; the assay was immunoSEQ multiplex PCR. V, J and clone size derive from that table, while D and trimming were established from the DNA sequence. This sample carries 97,000 or so clones, approximately 78% of them seen once, and the ten largest clones take roughly a tenth. V shed 5 bases and J 6 bases; nucleotides not matched to a gene: 8. This CDR3 region has 15 residues. Germline CDR1 and CDR2: MNHEY and SVGEGT. The sequenced sample consisted of peripheral blood. The chain has TRBV6-2 or TRBV6-3 and TRBJ2-1, with TRBD1 matching 9 bases. The source is a man between 60 and 70 years old with active or convalescent COVID-19. The CDR3 DNA reads TGTGCCAGCAGTCTGCCCGGGACAGGGAGCAATGAGCAGTTCTTC. This translates into CASSLPGTGSNEQFF.